These 5 T cell receptor beta chains were sequenced from one sample in a study of radiation and T cells in renal cell carcinoma. Time point noted: blood 2 weeks post-SBRT. Treatment indicated: 15 Gy SBRT to primary tumor, nephrectomy 4 weeks later. Generated by immunoSEQ multiplex PCR, the TCRdb table keeps only in-frame clones and is missing some. The sample carries roughly 140,000 clones, roughly 87% recorded once. This material consisted of blood, taken from a patient whose treatment included radiotherapy and nephrectomy. These receptors were taken from a woman aged 50 to 60 with renal cell carcinoma.

The CDR3 sequence is CASSQVAANTEAFF. In DNA, the CDR3 is TGTGCCAGCAGCCAAGTCGCAGCCAACACTGAAGCTTTCTTT. This chain joins TRBV14 and TRBJ1-1; D not certain. Deletions cut 1 base from V and 2 bases from J, with 8 bases between. CDR1 SGHDN and CDR2 FVKESK come from the germline V gene. The CDR3 consists of 14 residues. The whole variable domain, filled in from reference TRBV14 and TRBJ1-1, reads EAGVTQFPSHSVIEKGQTVTLRCDPISGHDNLYWYRRVMGKEIKFLLHFVKESKQDESGMPNNRFLAERTGGTYSTLKVQPAELEDSGVYFCASSQVAANTEAFFGQGTRLTVV.

This chain joins TRBV6-8 and TRBJ2-5; D is uncertain. Gene TRBJ2-7 matches the end of the DNA better, so the J call may be wrong. The CDR3 totals 13 residues. In germline, CDR1 is MNHGY, CDR2 SAAAGT. The CDR3 bases are TGTGCCAGCAGTGTGTCTGTTTCCTACGAGCAGTACTTC. Translated: CASSVSVSYEQYF.

This chain joins TRBV7-2 and TRBJ1-6; the D is unclear. CDR3 length equals 14 residues. Germline CDR1 reads SGHTA; CDR2 reads FQGNSA. V lost 4 bases and J lost 7, with 11 bases in between. CDR3 residues: CASSSQVSNSPLHF. The DNA for the CDR3 is TGTGCCAGCAGCTCCCAGGTTTCGAATTCACCCCTCCACTTT.

This rearrangement joins TRBV4-2 to TRBJ2-3; D is perhaps TRBD2 (5 bases). Trimming removed 3 bases at V and 7 bases at J, with 8 bases between. In germline, CDR1 is LGHNA, CDR2 YNFKEQ. The CDR3 contains 12 residues. CDR3: CASSHEGNTQYF. DNA for the CDR3: TGTGCCAGCAGCCATGAGGGAAATACGCAGTATTTT.

The chain is built from TRBV10-1 and TRBJ1-1; weak D call: TRBD1 (6 bases). Deletions cut 6 bases from V and 1 base from J, with 9 bases between. The CDR3 contains 13 residues. Germline CDR1 reads WNHNN; CDR2 reads SYGVQD (reference sequence). The CDR3 sequence: CASSRTENTEAFF. The CDR3 DNA reads as TGCGCCAGCAGCCGGACAGAGAACACTGAAGCTTTCTTT.